The 15 T cell receptor beta chains below all came from one sample that was sequenced in a study of shared clonotypes between healthy human individuals. The table came from immunoSEQ multiplex PCR; TCRdb's copy has only in-frame clones and leaves some out. The sample lists roughly 2.4 million clones, around 95% occurring once. The sequencing input was naive CD4+ T cells sorted from blood. Indicated subset: CD45RA+ positively selected. These receptors were obtained from a young man in good health.

V and J are TRBV9 and TRBJ1-2; tentative D call: TRBD1 (5 bases). The CDR3 contains 14 residues. The germline V gene encodes CDR1 SGDLS and CDR2 YYNGEE. Trimming shortened V by 2 bases and J by 8 bases, and 16 bases separated the two germline ends. The CDR3 spells CASSVTQGIGGYTF. CDR3 bases: TGTGCCAGCAGCGTGACCCAGGGAATCGGGGGCTACACCTTC.

The J gene is TRBJ1-2, the V gene TRBV7-2, with D perhaps matching TRBD1 (5 bases). Trimming took 4 bases from V and 2 from J, leaving 11 bases between them. The CDR3 is made up of 14 amino acids. The germline V gene has CDR1 SGHTA and CDR2 FQGNSA. CDR3 nucleotides: TGTGCCAGCAGCTCCTTGCACAGGAACTATGGCTACACCTTC. Its translation is CASSSLHRNYGYTF. Full variable domain (outside the CDR3, taken from reference TRBV7-2 and TRBJ1-2): GAGVSQSPSNKVTEKGKDVELRCDPISGHTALYWYRQSLGQGLEFLIYFQGNSAPDKSGLPSDRFSAERTGGSVSTLTIQRTQQEDSAVYLCASSSLHRNYGYTFGSGTRLTVV.

The rearrangement uses TRBV19 and TRBJ2-7, with no clear D. V shed 0 bases and J shed 7 bases, with 7 bases lying between them. This CDR3 comprises 12 residues. Per the germline V gene, CDR1 is LNHDA and CDR2 is SQIVND (reference sequence). The CDR3 DNA is TGTGCCAGTAGTATAGAGGCTCGGGAGCAGTACTTC. Amino acid sequence: CASSIEAREQYF.

The chain links TRBV7-3 to TRBJ2-2; D uncertain. The CDR3 is made up of 15 amino acids. V gave up 2 bases and J gave up 6 bases, with 13 bases separating them. The germline V gene encodes CDR1 SGHTA and CDR2 FQGTGA. The chain's CDR3 is CASSLAESGAGELFF. DNA of the CDR3: TGTGCCAGCAGCTTAGCCGAATCAGGAGCCGGGGAGCTGTTTTTT.

The rearrangement links TRBV28 to TRBJ2-6; D not certain. Germline loops: CDR1 MDHEN, CDR2 SYDVKM. This CDR3 comprises 16 residues. The V end lost 5 bases, the J end lost 0 bases, and 11 bases lay between the germline ends. CDR3 region: CASSDAGLSGANVLTF. In nucleotides, the CDR3 is TGTGCCAGCAGTGACGCTGGGCTCTCTGGGGCCAACGTCCTGACTTTC.

The genes are TRBV5-1 and TRBJ1-6, with no clear D. Germline assignment: CDR1 SGHRS and CDR2 YFSETQ. Trimming left V 4 bases short and J 3 bases short, with 8 bases between. This CDR3 has 14 residues. The CDR3 bases are TGCGCCAGCAGCAAGGAGGGCTATAATTCACCCCTCCACTTT. It translates to CASSKEGYNSPLHF.

This clone was counted once. The chain recombines TRBV28 with TRBJ1-5, with 8 bases identical to TRBD1. V shed 6 bases, J shed 4 bases, and the junction held 11 bases outside the gene matches. Per germline, CDR1 MDHEN and CDR2 SYDVKM. The CDR3 is 16 amino acids. The CDR3 here is CASSPVTGGLNQPQHF. In DNA form, the CDR3 reads TGTGCCAGCAGCCCAGTAACAGGGGGACTGAATCAGCCCCAGCATTTT.

The chain is built from TRBV18 and TRBJ2-2, with 9 nucleotides matching TRBD2. The trim removed 10 bases at V and 6 bases at J, leaving 6 bases unmatched. The CDR3 is made up of 13 amino acids. The V gene's germline CDR1 is KGHSH and CDR2 LQKENI. The CDR3 protein is CATGTSWPGELFF. CDR3 nucleotides: TGTGCCACCGGGACTAGCTGGCCCGGGGAGCTGTTTTTT.

V is TRBV9 and J is TRBJ1-6; no clear D. The ends were cut back, 0 bases at V and 1 base at J, with 11 bases in the middle. Looked up from germline, CDR1 is SGDLS and CDR2 is YYNGEE. The CDR3 contains 17 residues. The CDR3 nucleotides are TGTGCCAGCAGCGTAGAGGAAGTCTGGTCCTATAATTCACCCCTCCACTTT. Its translation: CASSVEEVWSYNSPLHF.

This chain uses TRBV25-1 with TRBJ2-7; 14 nucleotides agree with TRBD2. The CDR3 spans 16 residues. From germline, CDR1 is MGHDK and CDR2 SYGVNS. J gave up 4 bases and V 1 base, and 3 bases lay outside the gene matches. The CDR3 here is CASSEFGTSGGYEQYF. Here the CDR3 DNA reads TGTGCCAGCAGTGAATTCGGGACTAGCGGGGGATACGAGCAGTACTTC.

The chain carries TRBV5-8 and TRBJ2-7; D is possibly TRBD1 (5 bases). Germline-derived CDR1 and CDR2 are SGHTS and YDEGEE. Trimming removed 5 bases at V and 4 bases at J, with 25 bases between. The CDR3 extends over 17 amino acids. The CDR3 region has the DNA TGTGCCAGCAGATATGACAGCTCCGACACGGCCCAATACGAGCAGTACTTC. Translating it yields CASRYDSSDTAQYEQYF.

The V call is TRBV11-2, the J call TRBJ1-5, with TRBD1 matching over 11 bases. Unmatched junction bases numbered 9, after V lost 5 bases and J lost 6 bases. CDR1 is SGHAT, CDR2 FQNNGV, per germline. The CDR3 is 16 residues long. The DNA of the CDR3 is TGTGCCAGCAGCCCGTCGGGACAGGGGGTGGGTCAGCCCCAGCATTTT. It specifies CASSPSGQGVGQPQHF.

This chain joins TRBV7-2 and TRBJ2-1, with 10 bases identical to TRBD2. Germline V CDR1 and CDR2: SGHTA, FQGNSA. This CDR3 comprises 15 residues. With 6 bases clipped from V and 4 bases from J, the junction kept 6 bases outside the gene matches. The CDR3 DNA reads TGTGCCAGCAGAGTGAGTAGCGGGGGGTACAATGAGCAGTTCTTC. Translation: CASRVSSGGYNEQFF.

The V gene is TRBV5-6, the J gene TRBJ2-7; the match to TRBD1 covers 7 bases. Unmatched junction bases numbered 8, after V lost 5 bases and J lost 3 bases. Per the germline V gene, CDR1 is SGHDT and CDR2 is YYEEEE. The CDR3 is 14 amino acids. The CDR3 protein is CASRAGTESYEQYF. The CDR3 DNA is TGTGCCAGCAGGGCCGGGACAGAGAGCTACGAGCAGTACTTC.

The chain is built from TRBV9 and TRBJ1-2, with TRBD1 identical over 12 bases. This CDR3 is 15 amino acids long. Germline CDR1 is SGDLS and CDR2 is YYNGEE. The V and J ends lost 7 bases and 8 bases, in that order; junction bases with no gene match: 12. CDR3 in amino acids: CASGHGTGGAEGYTF. CDR3 nucleotides: TGTGCCAGCGGCCACGGGACAGGGGGCGCCGAGGGCTACACCTTC.